These T cell receptor beta chains were read from a single sample in a study of blood T cell repertoires in COVID-19. The method was immunoSEQ multiplex PCR; TCRdb's version includes in-frame clones alone and lacks a portion of them. This table holds 40,000 to 60,000 clones, around 86% found once. Sequencing was performed on peripheral blood. The receptors come from a woman over 75 with COVID-19, enrolled during active disease. CDR3s include the opening cysteine and the closing phenylalanine or tryptophan. Each record gives: D gene, V gene, J gene, CDR3 protein. The D gene is left open where the match is weak.

D gene: .; V gene: TRBV6-5; J gene: TRBJ2-3; CDR3 protein: CASSFPGADTQYF
D gene: .; V gene: TRBV5-1; J gene: TRBJ2-1; CDR3 protein: CASSPIASPNEQFF
D gene: .; V gene: TRBV15; J gene: TRBJ2-7; CDR3 protein: CATSRARTVSLYEQYF
D gene: .; V gene: TRBV5-5; J gene: TRBJ1-2; CDR3 protein: CASSLVVKSLARPGYTF
D gene: TRBD1; V gene: TRBV7-3; J gene: TRBJ2-7; CDR3 protein: CASSSFGQGGEQYF
D gene: TRBD1; V gene: TRBV18; J gene: TRBJ2-2; CDR3 protein: CASSYRQGGNTGELFF
D gene: TRBD2; V gene: TRBV28; J gene: TRBJ2-7; CDR3 protein: CASRPGTSGRREQYF
D gene: .; V gene: TRBV3-1/TRBV3-2; J gene: TRBJ1-6; CDR3 protein: CASSQGFYRAVSPLHF
D gene: TRBD1; V gene: TRBV10-3; J gene: TRBJ1-1; CDR3 protein: CAIRGTGQETEAFF
D gene: TRBD2; V gene: TRBV5-4; J gene: TRBJ2-1; CDR3 protein: CASSRLTSGGNEQFF
D gene: .; V gene: TRBV6-6; J gene: TRBJ1-4; CDR3 protein: CASSYRGSNEKLFF
D gene: .; V gene: TRBV4-1; J gene: TRBJ1-2; CDR3 protein: CASSLAPRGGYTF
D gene: .; V gene: TRBV19; J gene: TRBJ1-2; CDR3 protein: CASSIGGARGYTF
D gene: TRBD1; V gene: TRBV27; J gene: TRBJ2-3; CDR3 protein: CASRWTGGTDTQYF
D gene: .; V gene: TRBV29-1; J gene: TRBJ2-1; CDR3 protein: CSGGGGRGLGYNEQFF
D gene: .; V gene: TRBV6-5; J gene: TRBJ2-7; CDR3 protein: CASRRSGSYEQYF
D gene: .; V gene: TRBV6-6; J gene: TRBJ1-2; CDR3 protein: CASSRQPNYGYTF